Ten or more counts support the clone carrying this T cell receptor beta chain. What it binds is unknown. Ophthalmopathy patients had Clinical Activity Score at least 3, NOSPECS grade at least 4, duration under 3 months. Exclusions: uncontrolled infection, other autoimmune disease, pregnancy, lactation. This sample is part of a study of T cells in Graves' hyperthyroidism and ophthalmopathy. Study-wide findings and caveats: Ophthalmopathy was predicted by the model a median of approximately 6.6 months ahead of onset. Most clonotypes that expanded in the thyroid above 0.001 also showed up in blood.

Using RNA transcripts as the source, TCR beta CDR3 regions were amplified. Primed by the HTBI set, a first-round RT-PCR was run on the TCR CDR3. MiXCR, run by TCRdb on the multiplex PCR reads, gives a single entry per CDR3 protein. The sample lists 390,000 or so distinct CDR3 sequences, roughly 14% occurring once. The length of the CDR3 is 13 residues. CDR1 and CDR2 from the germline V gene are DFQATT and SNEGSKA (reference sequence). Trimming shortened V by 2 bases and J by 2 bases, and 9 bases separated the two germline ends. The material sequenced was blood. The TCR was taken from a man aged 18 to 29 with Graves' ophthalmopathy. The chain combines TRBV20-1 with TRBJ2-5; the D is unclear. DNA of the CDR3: TGCAGTGCTAGAAACGTGGCTCAAGAGACCCAGTACTTC. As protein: CSARNVAQETQYF.